This T cell receptor beta chain was retrieved from a study of blood T cell repertoires in COVID-19. Looking at the study overall: T cells, B-cell-depleted T cells, or PBMCs provided the cDNA or gDNA that served as material.

Germline CDR1 and CDR2: SGHTA and FQGNSA. The CDR3 is 13 residues long. V was shortened by 1 base and J by 5 bases, with 6 bases between the two germline ends. The table came from immunoSEQ multiplex PCR; TCRdb's copy has only in-frame clones and leaves some out. This table has 100,000 to 150,000 clones, almost 90% appearing once. This receptor was taken from a woman aged 50 to 60 with active or convalescent COVID-19. The chain joins TRBV7-2 to TRBJ2-1; D is unresolved. Sequencing input: peripheral blood. The CDR3 region is CASSLGPNNEQFF. Here the CDR3 DNA reads TGTGCCAGCAGCTTAGGGCCGAACAATGAGCAGTTCTTC.